Shown below are 4 T cell receptor beta chains from a single sample sequenced in a study of shared clonotypes between healthy human individuals. Sequencing was performed with immunoSEQ multiplex PCR; in TCRdb, only in-frame clones are kept and a portion is missing. Seen here are under 1,100,000 clones, roughly 74% observed once, and the top ten hold roughly 0.62%. The sample consisted of memory CD4+ T cells from PBMCs. Stated subset: CD45RA-negative fraction. All receptors come from a man between 18 and 35 years old in good health. Some clones in this sample may be carry-over from other donors' samples.

The gene calls are TRBV6-4 and TRBJ2-2, with D possibly TRBD2 on 5 matching bases. The CDR3 is made up of 16 amino acids. V was shortened by 0 bases and J by 2 bases, with 10 bases between the two germline ends. Germline loops: CDR1 MRHNA, CDR2 SNTAGT. CDR3 amino acids: CASSDSSSLNTGELFF. CDR3 coding DNA: TGTGCCAGCAGTGACTCTTCTAGCCTCAACACCGGGGAGCTGTTTTTT.

The V call is TRBV5-4, the J call TRBJ2-7; a possible D gene is TRBD1 (6 bases). Germline V gives CDR1 SGHNT, CDR2 YYREEE (reference sequence). V was trimmed by 1 base and J by 6 bases, leaving 11 bases between them. This CDR3 is built from 13 residues. The chain's CDR3 is CASSLTGNVEQYF. For the CDR3, the DNA is TGTGCCAGCAGCTTGACAGGGAACGTCGAGCAGTACTTC.

The V call is TRBV7-8, the J call TRBJ1-5; 7 bases are shared with TRBD1. Germline CDR1 reads SGHVS; CDR2 reads FQNEAQ. With V trimmed by 5 bases and J by 1 base, 11 bases remained unmatched. This CDR3 has 17 residues. CDR3 sequence: CASSLDRFTISNQPQHF. In DNA, the CDR3 is TGTGCCAGCAGCCTGGACAGGTTTACCATAAGCAATCAGCCCCAGCATTTT.

V gene TRBV5-4 combines with J gene TRBJ2-5; 14 bases are a match to TRBD2. CDR3 length: 15 residues. CDR1 and CDR2 (germline): SGHNT, YYREEE (reference sequence). Germline trimming cut 4 bases from V and 4 bases from J; bases unmatched to any gene: 3. CDR3 loop: CASSLGTSGGETQYF. The CDR3 DNA is TGTGCCAGCAGCCTCGGGACTAGCGGGGGAGAGACCCAGTACTTC.